This T cell receptor beta chain originates from a study of T cell clones after liver transplantation. Study at large: At least one year of complete immunosuppression withdrawal without enzymes over twice normal defined tolerance.

The CDR3 extends over 14 amino acids. CDR1 MNHEY and CDR2 SMNVEV come from the germline V gene (reference sequence). Trimming took 7 bases from V and 2 from J, leaving 12 bases between them. Data came from immunoSEQ multiplex PCR; TCRdb stores just in-frame clones and leaves some out. The data hold approximately 75,000 clones, with about 80% observed a single time. This sequence originates from a human patient who received a liver transplant. Some T cells could come from the graft donor. The input for sequencing was CD4+ T cells from blood, taken 12 months after liver transplant. This chain uses TRBV27 with TRBJ1-5, with TRBD1 as a possible D gene (5 bases). This CDR3 is CASNDRGGNQPQHF. DNA of the CDR3: TGTGCCAGCAACGACCGGGGGGGCAATCAGCCCCAGCATTTT.